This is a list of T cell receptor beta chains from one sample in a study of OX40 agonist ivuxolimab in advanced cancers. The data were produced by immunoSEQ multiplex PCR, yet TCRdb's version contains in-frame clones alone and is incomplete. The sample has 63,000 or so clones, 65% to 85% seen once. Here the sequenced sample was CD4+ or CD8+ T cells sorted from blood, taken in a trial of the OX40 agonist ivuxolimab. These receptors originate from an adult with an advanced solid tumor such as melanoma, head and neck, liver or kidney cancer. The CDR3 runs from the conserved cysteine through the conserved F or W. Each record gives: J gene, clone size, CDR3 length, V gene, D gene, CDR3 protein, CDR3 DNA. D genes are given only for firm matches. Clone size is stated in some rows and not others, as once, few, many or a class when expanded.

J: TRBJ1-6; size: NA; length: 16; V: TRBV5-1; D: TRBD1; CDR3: CASRGIQGTYNSPLHF; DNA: TGCGCCAGCAGGGGTATACAGGGGACCTATAATTCACCCCTCCACTTT
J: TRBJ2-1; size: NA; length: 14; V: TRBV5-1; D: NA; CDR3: CASSLISGEWEQFF; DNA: TGCGCCAGCAGCTTGATTTCAGGGGAATGGGAGCAGTTCTTC
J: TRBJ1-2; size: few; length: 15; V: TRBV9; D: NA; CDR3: CASSVTGKANYGYTF; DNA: TGTGCCAGCAGCGTCACAGGAAAAGCTAACTATGGCTACACCTTC
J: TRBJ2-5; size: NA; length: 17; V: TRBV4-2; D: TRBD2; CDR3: CASSQEASGGLGETQYF; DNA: TGTGCCAGCAGCCAAGAGGCTAGCGGGGGGCTAGGAGAGACCCAGTACTTC
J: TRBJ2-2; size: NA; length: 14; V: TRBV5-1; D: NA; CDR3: CASSLETSTGELFF; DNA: TGCGCCAGCAGCTTGGAGACTAGCACCGGGGAGCTGTTTTTT
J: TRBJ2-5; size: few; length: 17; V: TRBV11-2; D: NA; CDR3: CASSSTLGALREETQYF; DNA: TGTGCCAGCAGCTCGACCCTGGGGGCTCTAAGGGAGGAGACCCAGTACTTC
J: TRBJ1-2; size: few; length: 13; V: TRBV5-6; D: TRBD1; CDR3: CASSLDRAYGYTF; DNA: TGTGCCAGCAGCCTCGACAGGGCCTATGGCTACACCTTC
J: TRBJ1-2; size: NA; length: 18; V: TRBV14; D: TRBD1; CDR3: CASSLAGTERSEGYGYTF; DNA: TGTGCCAGCAGCCTAGCCGGGACAGAAAGATCCGAGGGGTATGGCTACACCTTC
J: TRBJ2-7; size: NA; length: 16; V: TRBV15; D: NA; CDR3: CATSRAQTWAVYEQYF; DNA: TGTGCCACCAGCAGAGCCCAGACTTGGGCTGTCTACGAGCAGTACTTC
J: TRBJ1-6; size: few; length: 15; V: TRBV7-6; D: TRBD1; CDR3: CASSFVAGGNSPLHF; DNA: TGTGCCAGCAGCTTCGTGGCAGGGGGAAATTCACCCCTCCACTTT
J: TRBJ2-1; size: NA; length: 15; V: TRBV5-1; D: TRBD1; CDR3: CASSPSTGGINEQFF; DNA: TGCGCCAGCAGCCCATCGACAGGGGGCATAAATGAGCAGTTCTTC
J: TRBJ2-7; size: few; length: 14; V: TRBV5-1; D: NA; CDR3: CASSTDANSYEQYF; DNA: TGCGCCAGCAGCACGGACGCCAACTCCTACGAGCAGTACTTC
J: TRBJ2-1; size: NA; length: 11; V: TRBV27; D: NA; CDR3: CASSQGRGQFF; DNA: TGTGCCAGCAGTCAAGGACGGGGGCAGTTCTTC
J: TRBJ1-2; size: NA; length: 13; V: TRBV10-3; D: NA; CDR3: CAISEQNDYGYTF; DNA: TGTGCCATCAGTGAGCAAAACGACTATGGCTACACCTTC
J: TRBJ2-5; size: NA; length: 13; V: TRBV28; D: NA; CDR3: CASRQGRRETQYF; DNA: TGTGCCAGCAGGCAGGGGAGGAGGGAGACCCAGTACTTC
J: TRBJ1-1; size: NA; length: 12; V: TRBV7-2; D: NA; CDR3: CASSATGGEAFF; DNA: TGTGCCAGCAGCGCGACAGGAGGTGAAGCTTTCTTT